This T cell receptor (beta chain) comes out of a study of cytomegalovirus exposure and HLA in healthy donors (dated by TCRdb to 2017 to 2019). About the study as a whole: An earlier analysis of 550 to 700 of the donors reported approximately 290 Gb of sequence data and 100 million to 130 million unique TCR beta sequences from around 200 million T cells. In an earlier analysis of a few hundred of the donors, high-throughput TCR beta sequencing was used to judge whether each TCR beta V gene segment behaved as functional or pseudogenic. An early release that covered 640 HLA-typed donors contained approximately 320 gigabases of sequencing data and tens of millions of unique TCR sequences. A later genetic analysis used genome-wide SNP genotypes for about three fifths of the 666 donors, treating that subset as a discovery cohort. All discovery cohort repertoires had been generated on a single sequencing platform. High-throughput TCR immunosequencing, statistical association of individual TCRs with disease status, and machine learning were combined to predict cytomegalovirus infection status. In addition to the first cohort of roughly 670 subjects, a separate validation cohort of some 120 different subjects was used. A later analysis re-examined previously published TCR beta repertoires from 610 or so donors and added high-resolution HLA genotyping to investigate patterns of TCR occurrence. Typing coverage varied by locus: about 620-640 donors for A, B, C, DRB1 and DQB1; approximately 560 for DQA1; about 600 for DPA1; about 450 for DPB1. HLA typing covered class I and class II loci at four-digit resolution. The study was designed to test whether signatures of past pathogen exposure could be identified by cataloging public T cell receptors. The later analysis used no new phenotypic data to find candidate immune exposures, relying instead on TCR beta sequences and their occurrence across donors. The T cell repertoires of some 670 subjects were profiled by immunosequencing and related to cytomegalovirus serostatus. Donor age, sex, ethnicity and CMV serostatus were collected together with the repertoire data. Among around 400 genotyped donors of the cohort, an average of around 240,000 unique TCR beta nucleotide sequences was sequenced per donor, of which about 20% were non-productive. The genetic ancestry cluster associated with self-reported Caucasian donors included roughly four fifths of the roughly 400 genotyped donors. Because of strong linkage in the cohort, four or five DR-DQ haplotypes were treated as single units for association and clustering. Here is what the overall study found, with its caveats: A total of some 180 TCR beta chains were listed by the study as associated with cytomegalovirus. The 87-base-pair reads could not distinguish some IMGT-functional V segments, including TRBV6-2 and TRBV6-3, so those segments were excluded. According to the authors, the approach could potentially be generalized to other disease states and immunological phenotypes. A later analysis found that TCR association rates varied across HLA loci, with DRB1 alleles showing the most associated TCRs and HLA-C alleles the fewest. A cluster of highly shared sequence variants was judged likely to be a technical artifact of the sequencing pipeline. Because HLA typing was missing for some donors at each locus, association tests included only the typed subset. In a later genetic analysis, a missense DCLRE1C variant was associated with V-gene and J-gene trimming of TCR beta chains, and the association was replicated in an independent cohort. According to a later analysis, parvovirus B19, influenza, CMV and Epstein-Barr virus appeared linked to several top co-occurrence clusters. Because counts were too low, some 17 rarely observed V segments, including chromosome 9 orphons, were excluded from the earlier analysis of around 640 of the donors. In a later analysis, HLA-associated TCR beta chains showed more clonal expansion and lower generation probabilities than non-associated chains that were equally common. The presence/absence analyses assumed that sequencing depth was roughly uniform across donors, and that assumption may not be true. Compared with the roughly 700-donor mean, donors in an Asian-associated ancestry cluster had fewer N-insertions in productive TCRs, according to a later genetic analysis. Cytomegalovirus status was reported to be diagnosed by the classifier with high specificity and sensitivity in both the original and validation cohorts. Most CMV-associated TCR beta chains appeared to be HLA-restricted in a later analysis, and the HLA associations seemed to be driven largely by CMV exposure. Linkage disequilibrium might explain the correlated functional status among segregating V segments, but an unknown experimental factor could not be ruled out. Three of the identified cytomegalovirus-associated TCR beta chains were confirmed in vitro to be specific for cytomegalovirus antigens. In an earlier analysis of 587 of the donors, most TCR beta V segments appeared in productive rearrangements about 87% or about 30% of the time, broadly matching IMGT annotations. Assigning TCR associations to individual alleles was difficult when HLA alleles, especially DR and DQ, strongly co-occurred. For the cohort, immune exposure information was limited to CMV serostatus. A further reported finding was that TCR beta sequences accurately predicted the HLA-A and HLA-B alleles for most subjects in the first cohort. While some public TCRs were present in many individuals, most TCR sequences turned up only very rarely across donors. In a later analysis, 15,000 to 20,000 TCR beta sequences were associated with specific HLA alleles at a false discovery rate of 0.05. This cohort had only TCR beta chains sequenced, and the lack of alpha or paired-chain data limited which features could be detected.

The cohort consisted of 650 to 850 healthy bone marrow donors. Cohort members were all nominally healthy when sampled, although unrecorded immune exposures were likely present. The donor was CMV seronegative and was included in the group of 352 seronegative cohort members. Every donor gave a peripheral blood sample, and the peripheral blood mononuclear cells from that sample were used for TCR beta sequencing. The Qiagen DNeasy Blood Extraction Kit was used to extract genomic DNA from the blood cell samples. V is shortened by 8 bases, J by 2 bases, and the region joining them spans 19 bases. CDR1 SNHLY and CDR2 FYNNEI are derived from the germline V gene. Inclusive of the bounding cysteine and phenylalanine, the CDR3 is 15 residues long. Just CDR3 DNA is preserved here, 45 bases in frame from base 1. The library relied on the immunoSEQ multiplex PCR assay. The multiplex PCR relied on a mix of 60 forward primers for TCR Vbeta segments and 13 reverse primers for TCR Jbeta segments. Amplification of the CDR3 region of rearranged TCR beta genes was performed with a multiplex PCR assay on genomic DNA. The amplified TCR beta libraries were sequenced on the Illumina HiSeq System as 87-base-pair reads. As for the authors' bioinformatics: A later analysis counted some 80 million unique TCR beta chains across the roughly 700 repertoires, and around 12 million of these chains were shared by at least two donors. To remove PCR and sequencing errors, raw reads were error-corrected and collapsed into unique sequences using a nearest-neighbor algorithm that merged closely related sequences. Alignment of CDR3 sequences to IMGT reference sequences was used to assign V, D and J gene segments. For a sequence to be retained, at least a six-nucleotide match to both a V gene segment and a J gene segment was required. Rearrangements were called productive when the CDR3 lacked stop codons and stayed in frame with V and J; all others were non-productive. CDR3 was defined by IMGT convention, running from the second conserved V-encoded cysteine to the conserved J-encoded phenylalanine. The earlier analysis of some 600 of the donors excluded sequences that lacked an unambiguous match to a single V gene segment. An earlier analysis of several hundred of the donors called V segments functional above 56.7% productive rearrangements and segregating when the between-donor standard deviation exceeded 5%. A statistical classification framework was developed to diagnose cytomegalovirus status using the catalog of TCR beta chain sequences. In a later analysis, TCR nucleotide sequences were compared against IMGT/GENE-DB human TR gene sequences so that V and J genes could be assigned. The TCRdist pipeline was used in a later analysis to assign CDR3 sequences and most-parsimonious VDJ recombination scenarios. In a later analysis, each TCR beta chain was defined by its CDR3 amino acid sequence together with its V-gene family, and reads without a unique V-gene family were excluded. A later analysis removed roughly 590 highly shared, low-generation-probability nucleotide sequences to deal with suspected cross-contamination and a sequencing artifact. For each public chain, a later analysis derived a clonal expansion index from normalized ranks of inferred template counts within each repertoire. In a later analysis, generation probabilities were computed with a VDJ recombination model fitted to out-of-frame rearrangements, and the resulting probabilities were checked against IGoR. In a later analysis, hypergeometric tests were used to score TCR-TCR, TCR-HLA and TCR-CMV co-occurrence, with a repertoire-size bias correction applied to TCR pairs. In a later analysis, false discovery rates were estimated by permuting HLA or CMV assignments 20 times. In a later analysis, co-occurring TCRs were grouped with DBSCAN, and TCRdist sequence similarity was added when clustering was performed within HLA-allele-positive subsets. Repertoires with fewer than 30,000 or more than 120,000 public chains, plus five repertoires with anomalous nucleotide sharing, were excluded from co-occurrence clustering. Sourced from immuneACCESS, this table was stored by TCRdb with only in-frame sequences that have V and J called. A share of the clones is absent; for the studies checked, an unresolved V gene accounts for under half, and the remainder has no known explanation. V and J calls and clone size follow that table, whereas D and trimming were derived from the DNA. The sample table holds 150,000 to 200,000 clones, of which about 80% were seen once. The top ten constitute 0.5% to 0.55% of the sample.

With regard to this clone: The antigen it recognizes is unknown. One base away there is no much larger clone; base qualities are not given.

This sequence originates from a woman aged 45 to 65 in good health and CMV-seronegative. Here the chain combines TRBV2 and TRBJ2-7; 5 matching bases give a weak D call of TRBD1. The sample consisted of PBMCs. The DNA sequence is given as TGTGCCAGCTCCCAAGAGGCAGGGTCCACCTACGAGCAGTACTTC. It translates to CASSQEAGSTYEQYF.